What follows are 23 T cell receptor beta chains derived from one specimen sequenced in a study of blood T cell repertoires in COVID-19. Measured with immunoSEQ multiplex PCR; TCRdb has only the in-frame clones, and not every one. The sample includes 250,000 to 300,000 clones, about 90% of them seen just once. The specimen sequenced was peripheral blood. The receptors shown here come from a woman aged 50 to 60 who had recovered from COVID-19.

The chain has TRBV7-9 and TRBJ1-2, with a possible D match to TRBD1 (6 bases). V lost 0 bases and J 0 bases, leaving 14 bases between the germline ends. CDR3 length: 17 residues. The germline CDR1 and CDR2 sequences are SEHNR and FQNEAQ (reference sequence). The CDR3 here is CASSLALGDRTNYGYTF. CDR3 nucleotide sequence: TGTGCCAGCAGCTTAGCGTTAGGAGACAGGACTAACTATGGCTACACCTTC.

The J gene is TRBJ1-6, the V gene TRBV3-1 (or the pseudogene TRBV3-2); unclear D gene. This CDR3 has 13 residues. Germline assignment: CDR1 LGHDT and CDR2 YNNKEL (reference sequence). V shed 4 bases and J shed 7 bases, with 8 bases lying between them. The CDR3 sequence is CASSPSRNSPLHF. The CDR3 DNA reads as TGTGCCAGCAGCCCCTCCAGGAATTCACCCCTCCACTTT.

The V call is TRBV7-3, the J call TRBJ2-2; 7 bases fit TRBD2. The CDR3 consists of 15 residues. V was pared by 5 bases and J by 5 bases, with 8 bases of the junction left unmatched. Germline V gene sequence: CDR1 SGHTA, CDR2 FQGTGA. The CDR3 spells CASSPGPGGTGELFF. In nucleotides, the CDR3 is TGTGCCAGCAGCCCGGGACCCGGGGGGACCGGGGAGCTGTTTTTT.

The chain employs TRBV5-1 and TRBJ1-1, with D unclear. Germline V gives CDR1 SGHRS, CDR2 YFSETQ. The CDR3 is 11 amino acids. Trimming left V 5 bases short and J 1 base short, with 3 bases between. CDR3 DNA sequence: TGCGCCAGCAGTCGGAACACTGAAGCTTTCTTT. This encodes CASSRNTEAFF.

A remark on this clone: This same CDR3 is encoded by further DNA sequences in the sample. The CDR3 protein is CASGLLYEQYF. The CDR3, as DNA: TGTGCTAGTGGTTTACTTTACGAGCAGTACTTC. The chain joins TRBV12-5 to TRBJ2-7; D is unclear. The CDR3 contains 11 residues. Trimming cost V 3 bases and J 4 bases, with 4 bases left between them. The germline gives CDR1 LGHNT, CDR2 FRNRAP.

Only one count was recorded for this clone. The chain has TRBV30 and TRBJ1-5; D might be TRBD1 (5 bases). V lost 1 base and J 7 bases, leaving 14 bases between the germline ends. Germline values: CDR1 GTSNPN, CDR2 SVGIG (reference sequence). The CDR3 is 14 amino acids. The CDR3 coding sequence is TGTGCCTGGAGTGACGGGGGATTGGGGCAGCCCCAGCATTTT. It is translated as CAWSDGGLGQPQHF.

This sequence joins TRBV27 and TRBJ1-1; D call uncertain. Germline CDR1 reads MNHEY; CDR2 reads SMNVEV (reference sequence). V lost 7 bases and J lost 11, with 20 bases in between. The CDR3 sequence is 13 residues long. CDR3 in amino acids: CASTDPNAMRAFF. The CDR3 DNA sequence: TGTGCCAGCACCGATCCAAACGCTATGAGGGCTTTCTTT.

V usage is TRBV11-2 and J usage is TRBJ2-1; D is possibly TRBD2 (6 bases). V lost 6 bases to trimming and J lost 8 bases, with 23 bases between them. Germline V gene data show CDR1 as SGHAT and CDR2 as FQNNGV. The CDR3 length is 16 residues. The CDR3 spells CASREGYSRRRHEQFF. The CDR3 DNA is TGTGCCAGCAGGGAGGGGTACTCGCGGCGGCGACATGAGCAGTTCTTC.

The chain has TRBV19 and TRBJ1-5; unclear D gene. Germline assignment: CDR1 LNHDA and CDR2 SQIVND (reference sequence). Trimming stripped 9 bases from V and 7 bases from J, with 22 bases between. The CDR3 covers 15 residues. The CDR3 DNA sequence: TGTGCCAGCCAACGGCGGGTTATCACCCCCCAGCCCCAGCATTTT. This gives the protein CASQRRVITPQPQHF. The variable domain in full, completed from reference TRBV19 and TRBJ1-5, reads DGGITQSPKYLFRKEGQNVTLSCEQNLNHDAMYWYRQDPGQGLRLIYYSQIVNDFQKGDIAEGYSVSREKKESFPLTVTSAQKNPTAFYLCASQRRVITPQPQHFGDGTRLSIL.

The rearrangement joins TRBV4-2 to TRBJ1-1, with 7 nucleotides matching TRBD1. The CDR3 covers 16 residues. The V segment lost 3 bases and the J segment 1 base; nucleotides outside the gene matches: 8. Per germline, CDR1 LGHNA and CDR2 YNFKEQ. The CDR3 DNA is TGTGCCAGCAGCCAGCGGACAGGCCGTTCGAACACTGAAGCTTTCTTT. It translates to CASSQRTGRSNTEAFF.

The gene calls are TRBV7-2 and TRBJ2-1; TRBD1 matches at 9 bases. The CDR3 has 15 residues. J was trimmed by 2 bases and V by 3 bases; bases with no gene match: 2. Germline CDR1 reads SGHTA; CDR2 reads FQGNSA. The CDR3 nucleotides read TGTGCCAGCAGCTTTCGACAGGGGGCCTACAATGAGCAGTTCTTC. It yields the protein CASSFRQGAYNEQFF.

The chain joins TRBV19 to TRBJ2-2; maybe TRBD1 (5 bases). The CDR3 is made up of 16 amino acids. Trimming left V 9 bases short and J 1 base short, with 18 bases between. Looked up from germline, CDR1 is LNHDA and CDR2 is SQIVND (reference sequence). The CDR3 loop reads CASRQKSGQNTGELFF. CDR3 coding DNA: TGTGCCAGCCGTCAAAAATCTGGACAGAACACCGGGGAGCTGTTTTTT.

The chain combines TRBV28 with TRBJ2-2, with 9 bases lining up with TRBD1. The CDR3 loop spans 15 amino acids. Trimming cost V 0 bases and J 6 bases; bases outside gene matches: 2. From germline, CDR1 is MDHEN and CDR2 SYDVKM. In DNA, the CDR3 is TGTGCCAGCAGTTTATGGAGGACAGGGGCCGGGGAGCTGTTTTTT. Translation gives CASSLWRTGAGELFF.

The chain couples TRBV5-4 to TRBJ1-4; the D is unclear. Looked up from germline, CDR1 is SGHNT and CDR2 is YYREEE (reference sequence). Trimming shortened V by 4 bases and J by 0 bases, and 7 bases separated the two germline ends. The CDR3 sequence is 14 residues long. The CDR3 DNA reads TGTGCCAGCAGCCCCCAGTCAACTAATGAAAAACTGTTTTTT. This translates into CASSPQSTNEKLFF.

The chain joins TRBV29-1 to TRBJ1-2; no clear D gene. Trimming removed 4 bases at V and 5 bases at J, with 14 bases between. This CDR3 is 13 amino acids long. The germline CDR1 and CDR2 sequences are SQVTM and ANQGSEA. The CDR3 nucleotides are TGCAGCGTTGGCCTCGATAGTTGGTATGGCTACACCTTC. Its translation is CSVGLDSWYGYTF.

In nucleotides, the CDR3 is TGTGCCAGCAGCTTAGATTCCAGGGGCGGCTACACCTTC. Amino acid sequence: CASSLDSRGGYTF. The chain is built from TRBV11-2 and TRBJ1-2, with D possibly being TRBD1 (6 bases). The length of the CDR3 is 13 residues. V lost 0 bases, J lost 8 bases, and 10 bases lay in between. Looked up from germline, CDR1 is SGHAT and CDR2 is FQNNGV.

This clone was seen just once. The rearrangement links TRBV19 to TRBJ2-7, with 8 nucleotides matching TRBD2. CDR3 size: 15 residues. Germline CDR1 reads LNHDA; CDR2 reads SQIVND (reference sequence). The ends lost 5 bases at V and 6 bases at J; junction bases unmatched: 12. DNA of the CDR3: TGTGCCAGTAGTTCCGGGCGGGGGGATCAAGGCGAGCAGTACTTC. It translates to CASSSGRGDQGEQYF.

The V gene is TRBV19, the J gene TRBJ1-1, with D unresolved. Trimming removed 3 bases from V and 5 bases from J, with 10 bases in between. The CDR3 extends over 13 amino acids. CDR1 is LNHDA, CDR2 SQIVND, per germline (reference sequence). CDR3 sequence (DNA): TGTGCCAGTAGTATGCGGCAGCCAACTGAAGCTTTCTTT. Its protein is CASSMRQPTEAFF.

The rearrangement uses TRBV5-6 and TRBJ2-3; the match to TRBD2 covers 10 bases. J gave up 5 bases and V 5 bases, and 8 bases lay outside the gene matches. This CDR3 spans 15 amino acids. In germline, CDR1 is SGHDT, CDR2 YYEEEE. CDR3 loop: CASSEAGGPGDTQYF. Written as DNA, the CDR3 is TGTGCCAGCAGTGAAGCGGGAGGGCCTGGAGATACGCAGTATTTT.

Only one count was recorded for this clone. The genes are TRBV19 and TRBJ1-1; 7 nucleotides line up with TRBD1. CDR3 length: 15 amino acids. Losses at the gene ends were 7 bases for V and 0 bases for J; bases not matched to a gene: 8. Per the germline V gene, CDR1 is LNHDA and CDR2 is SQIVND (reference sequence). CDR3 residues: CASTRDRIMNTEAFF. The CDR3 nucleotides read TGTGCCAGTACCCGGGACAGAATCATGAACACTGAAGCTTTCTTT.

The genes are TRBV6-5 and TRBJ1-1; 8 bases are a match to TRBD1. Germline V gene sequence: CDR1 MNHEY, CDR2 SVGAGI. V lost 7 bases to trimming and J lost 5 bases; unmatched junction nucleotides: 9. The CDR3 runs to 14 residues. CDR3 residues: CASTYKQGETEAFF. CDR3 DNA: TGTGCCAGCACTTATAAACAGGGGGAAACTGAAGCTTTCTTT.

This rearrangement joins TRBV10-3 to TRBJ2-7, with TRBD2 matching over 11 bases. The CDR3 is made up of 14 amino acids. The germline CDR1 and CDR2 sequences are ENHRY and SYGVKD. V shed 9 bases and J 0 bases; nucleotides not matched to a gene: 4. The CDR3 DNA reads TGTGCCATAACTAGCGGGGGACTCTCCTACGAGCAGTACTTC. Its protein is CAITSGGLSYEQYF.

CDR3 protein: CASSLRGQGVNYGYTF. CDR3 DNA sequence: TGTGCCAGCAGCTTAAGGGGACAGGGGGTAAACTATGGCTACACCTTC. V and J are TRBV13 and TRBJ1-2, with 11 positions matching TRBD1. This CDR3 is built from 16 residues. Germline V lookup: CDR1 PRHDT, CDR2 FYEKMQ (reference sequence). The junction had 4 bases not matched to a gene; V was cut back by 2 bases and J by 2 bases.